These T cell receptor beta chains were read from a single sample in a study of T-cell memory formation after mild COVID-19. TCRdb fed the 5' RACE reads into MiXCR, producing one record per CDR3 protein. The data hold approximately 240,000 distinct CDR3 sequences, with approximately 16% observed a single time. The specimen was PBMCs or a T cell subset sorted from them (not recorded which). These receptors were obtained from a man aged 18 to 30 who had mild COVID-19 (a few samples of this study predate the infection). Cell type and time point are not known. CDR3s include the opening cysteine and the closing phenylalanine or tryptophan. A D gene is named only where the DNA matches it firmly. Clone size, where shown, is once, few, many, or a class for clones that have expanded.

d_gene: .
j_gene: TRBJ1-1
v_gene: TRBV5-1
abundance: .
CDR3aa: CASGPAQLNTEAFF
CDR3nt: TGCGCCAGCGGCCCGGCTCAGTTAAACACTGAAGCTTTCTTT

d_gene: .
j_gene: TRBJ2-7
v_gene: TRBV30
abundance: few
CDR3aa: CAWSVNGAYEQYF
CDR3nt: TGTGCCTGGAGTGTAAACGGGGCCTACGAGCAGTACTTC

d_gene: .
j_gene: TRBJ2-5
v_gene: TRBV2
abundance: few
CDR3aa: CASSVIMRETQYF
CDR3nt: TGTGCCAGCAGTGTTATTATGAGGGAGACCCAGTACTTC

d_gene: TRBD2
j_gene: TRBJ2-6
v_gene: TRBV6-2/TRBV6-3
abundance: .
CDR3aa: CASSRGLVFGANVLTF
CDR3nt: TGTGCCAGCAGCCGAGGACTAGTTTTCGGGGCCAACGTCCTGACTTTC

d_gene: TRBD1
j_gene: TRBJ1-5
v_gene: TRBV7-2
abundance: few
CDR3aa: CASSLGTGWMGNQPQHF
CDR3nt: TGTGCCAGCAGCTTAGGGACAGGCTGGATGGGCAATCAGCCCCAGCATTTT

d_gene: .
j_gene: TRBJ2-1
v_gene: TRBV5-1
abundance: many
CDR3aa: CASSRDLSYNEQFF
CDR3nt: TGCGCCAGCAGCCGCGATTTATCCTACAATGAGCAGTTCTTC

d_gene: TRBD2
j_gene: TRBJ2-5
v_gene: TRBV7-2
abundance: few
CDR3aa: CASRGTAGGQETQYF
CDR3nt: TGTGCCAGCCGCGGGACGGCGGGGGGGCAAGAGACCCAGTACTTC

d_gene: .
j_gene: TRBJ1-4
v_gene: TRBV6-2/TRBV6-3
abundance: few
CDR3aa: CASSYSGGAEKLFF
CDR3nt: TGTGCCAGCAGTTACTCCGGGGGTGCGGAAAAACTGTTTTTT

d_gene: .
j_gene: TRBJ2-1
v_gene: TRBV19
abundance: .
CDR3aa: CASTPPGSSYNEQFF
CDR3nt: TGTGCCAGTACCCCCCCGGGGAGCTCCTACAATGAGCAGTTCTTC

d_gene: TRBD2
j_gene: TRBJ2-2
v_gene: TRBV2
abundance: few
CDR3aa: CASSELARNTGELFF
CDR3nt: TGTGCCAGCAGCGAACTAGCGAGGAACACCGGGGAGCTGTTTTTT

d_gene: .
j_gene: TRBJ1-1
v_gene: TRBV6-5
abundance: few
CDR3aa: CASSYRYKLGEAFF
CDR3nt: TGTGCCAGCAGTTACCGTTACAAACTAGGTGAAGCTTTCTTT

d_gene: TRBD1
j_gene: TRBJ2-4
v_gene: TRBV20-1
abundance: few
CDR3aa: CSAPARPGQGDIQYF
CDR3nt: TGCAGTGCTCCAGCGCGGCCGGGACAGGGTGACATTCAGTACTTC

d_gene: TRBD1
j_gene: TRBJ1-5
v_gene: TRBV10-3
abundance: .
CDR3aa: CAIGTGNQPQHF
CDR3nt: TGTGCCATCGGGACAGGGAATCAGCCCCAGCATTTT

d_gene: .
j_gene: TRBJ2-3
v_gene: TRBV7-2
abundance: few
CDR3aa: CAVKEGGAATDTQYF
CDR3nt: TGTGCCGTAAAGGAGGGGGGCGCCGCGACAGATACGCAGTATTTT

d_gene: .
j_gene: TRBJ1-6
v_gene: TRBV7-2
abundance: .
CDR3aa: CASSPGKLSSPLHF
CDR3nt: TGTGCCAGCAGCCCCGGGAAACTCTCCTCCCCCCTCCACTTT

d_gene: TRBD2
j_gene: TRBJ2-3
v_gene: TRBV20-1
abundance: .
CDR3aa: CSAREGTTVPDTQYF
CDR3nt: TGCAGTGCTAGAGAGGGGACTACGGTCCCTGATACGCAGTATTTT

d_gene: TRBD2
j_gene: TRBJ2-3
v_gene: TRBV5-1
abundance: few
CDR3aa: CASSESTSGGPPSTDTQYF
CDR3nt: TGCGCCAGCAGCGAGTCGACTAGCGGGGGACCTCCTAGCACAGATACGCAGTATTTT

d_gene: TRBD2
j_gene: TRBJ2-5
v_gene: TRBV7-2
abundance: .
CDR3aa: CASSRGLAGFQETQYF
CDR3nt: TGTGCCAGCAGCCGCGGACTAGCGGGGTTTCAAGAGACCCAGTACTTC

d_gene: TRBD1
j_gene: TRBJ2-3
v_gene: TRBV27
abundance: many
CDR3aa: CASSLLCLTGWTDTQYF
CDR3nt: TGTGCCAGCAGTTTATTGTGTTTGACAGGGTGGACAGATACGCAGTATTTT

d_gene: TRBD2
j_gene: TRBJ2-3
v_gene: TRBV7-3
abundance: .
CDR3aa: CASSLGLRTDTQYF
CDR3nt: TGTGCCAGCAGCCTGGGACTACGTACAGATACGCAGTATTTT

d_gene: TRBD1
j_gene: TRBJ1-2
v_gene: TRBV7-8
abundance: .
CDR3aa: CASSSSRGPSRKESGYTF
CDR3nt: TGTGCCAGCAGCTCGTCCAGGGGGCCCTCAAGAAAGGAGAGTGGCTACACCTTC

d_gene: .
j_gene: TRBJ1-4
v_gene: TRBV6-5
abundance: .
CDR3aa: CASSQGREPATNEKLFF
CDR3nt: TGTGCCAGCAGCCAGGGCAGGGAGCCCGCAACTAATGAAAAACTGTTTTTT